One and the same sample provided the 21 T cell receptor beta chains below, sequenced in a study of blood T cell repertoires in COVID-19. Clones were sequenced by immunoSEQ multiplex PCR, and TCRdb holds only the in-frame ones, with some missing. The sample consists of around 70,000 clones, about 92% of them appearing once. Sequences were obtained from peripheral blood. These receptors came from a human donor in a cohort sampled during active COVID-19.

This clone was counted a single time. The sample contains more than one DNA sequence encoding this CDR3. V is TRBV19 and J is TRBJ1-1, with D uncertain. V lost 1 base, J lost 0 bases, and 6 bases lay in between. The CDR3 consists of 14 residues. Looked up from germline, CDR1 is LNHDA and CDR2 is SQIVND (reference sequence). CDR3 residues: CASSIGQVNTEAFF. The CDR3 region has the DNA TGTGCCAGTAGTATAGGGCAGGTGAACACTGAAGCTTTCTTT.

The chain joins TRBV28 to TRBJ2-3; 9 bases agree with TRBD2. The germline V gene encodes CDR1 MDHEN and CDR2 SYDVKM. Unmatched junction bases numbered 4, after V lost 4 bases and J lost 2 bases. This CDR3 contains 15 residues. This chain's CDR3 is CASSWASGTTDTQYF. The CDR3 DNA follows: TGTGCCAGCAGTTGGGCTAGCGGGACCACAGATACGCAGTATTTT. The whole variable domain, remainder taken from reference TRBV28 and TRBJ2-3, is DVKVTQSSRYLVKRTGEKVFLECVQDMDHENMFWYRQDPGLGLRLIYFSYDVKMKEKGDIPEGYSVSREKKERFSLILESASTNQTSMYLCASSWASGTTDTQYFGPGTRLTVL.

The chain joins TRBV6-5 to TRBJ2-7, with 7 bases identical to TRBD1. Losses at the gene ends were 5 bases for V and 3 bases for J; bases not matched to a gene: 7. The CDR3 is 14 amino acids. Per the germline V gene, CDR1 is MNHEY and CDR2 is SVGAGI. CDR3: CASSLGQTRYEQYF. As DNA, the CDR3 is TGTGCCAGCAGTCTGGGACAGACTCGCTACGAGCAGTACTTC.

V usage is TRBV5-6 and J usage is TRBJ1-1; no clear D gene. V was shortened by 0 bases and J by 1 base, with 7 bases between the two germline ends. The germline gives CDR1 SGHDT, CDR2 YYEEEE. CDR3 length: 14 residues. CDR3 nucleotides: TGTGCCAGCAGCTTGGCCGGTGGGAACACTGAAGCTTTCTTT. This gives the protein CASSLAGGNTEAFF.

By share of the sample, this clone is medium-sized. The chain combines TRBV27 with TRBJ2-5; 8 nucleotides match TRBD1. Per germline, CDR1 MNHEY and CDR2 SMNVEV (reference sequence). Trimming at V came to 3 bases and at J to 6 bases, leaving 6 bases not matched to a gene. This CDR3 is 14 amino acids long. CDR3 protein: CASSFSDRAQTQYF. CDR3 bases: TGTGCCAGCAGTTTCTCGGACAGGGCCCAGACCCAGTACTTC.

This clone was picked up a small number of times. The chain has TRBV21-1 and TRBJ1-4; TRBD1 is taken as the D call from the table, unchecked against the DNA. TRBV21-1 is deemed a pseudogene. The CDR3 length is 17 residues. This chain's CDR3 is CASSNTPGYPGNEKLFF. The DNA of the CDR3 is TGTGCCAGCAGCAATACACCAGGGTATCCAGGTAATGAAAAACTGTTTTTT.

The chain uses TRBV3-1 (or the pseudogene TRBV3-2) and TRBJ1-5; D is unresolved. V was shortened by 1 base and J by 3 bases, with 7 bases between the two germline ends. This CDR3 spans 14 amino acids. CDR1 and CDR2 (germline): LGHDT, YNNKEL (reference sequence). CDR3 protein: CASSQAQINQPQHF. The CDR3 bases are TGTGCCAGCAGCCAAGCGCAGATCAATCAGCCCCAGCATTTT.

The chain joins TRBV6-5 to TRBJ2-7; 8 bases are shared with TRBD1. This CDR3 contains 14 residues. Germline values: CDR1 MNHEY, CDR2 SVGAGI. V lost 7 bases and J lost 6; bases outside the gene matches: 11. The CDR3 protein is CASTQVQGESEQYF. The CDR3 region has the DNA TGTGCCAGCACCCAGGTACAGGGGGAGAGCGAGCAGTACTTC.

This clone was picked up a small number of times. The CDR3 DNA is TGTGCCAGCAGCTTACGTCTCAGTACCGGGGAGCTGTTTTTT. Translation: CASSLRLSTGELFF. The chain recombines TRBV7-2 with TRBJ2-2, with unresolved D. The germline V gene has CDR1 SGHTA and CDR2 FQGNSA. V was shortened by 2 bases and J by 5 bases, with 9 bases between the two germline ends. The CDR3 consists of 14 residues. The complete variable domain, with remaining parts taken from reference TRBV7-2 and TRBJ2-2, reads GAGVSQSPSNKVTEKGKDVELRCDPISGHTALYWYRQSLGQGLEFLIYFQGNSAPDKSGLPSDRFSAERTGGSVSTLTIQRTQQEDSAVYLCASSLRLSTGELFFGEGSRLTVL.

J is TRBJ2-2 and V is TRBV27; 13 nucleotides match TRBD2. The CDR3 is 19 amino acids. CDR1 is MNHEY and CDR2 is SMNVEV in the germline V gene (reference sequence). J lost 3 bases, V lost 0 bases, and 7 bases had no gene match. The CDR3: CASSLSGLAGPLYTGELFF. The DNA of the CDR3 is TGTGCCAGCAGTTTATCGGGACTAGCGGGGCCCCTTTACACCGGGGAGCTGTTTTTT.

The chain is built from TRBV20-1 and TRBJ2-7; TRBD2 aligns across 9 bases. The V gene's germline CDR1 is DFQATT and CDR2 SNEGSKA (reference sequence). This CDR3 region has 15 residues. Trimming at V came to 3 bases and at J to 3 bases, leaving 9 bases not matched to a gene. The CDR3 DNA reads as TGCAGTGCTAGTTCGGAGCGGGAGGCCTACTACGAGCAGTACTTC. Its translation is CSASSEREAYYEQYF.

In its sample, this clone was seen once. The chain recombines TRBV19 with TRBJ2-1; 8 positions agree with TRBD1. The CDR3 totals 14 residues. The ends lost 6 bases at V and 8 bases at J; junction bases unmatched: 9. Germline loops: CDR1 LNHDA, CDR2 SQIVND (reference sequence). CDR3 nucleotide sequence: TGTGCCAGTAGCCCGACAGGGGATGGCCATGAGCAGTTCTTC. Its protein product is CASSPTGDGHEQFF.

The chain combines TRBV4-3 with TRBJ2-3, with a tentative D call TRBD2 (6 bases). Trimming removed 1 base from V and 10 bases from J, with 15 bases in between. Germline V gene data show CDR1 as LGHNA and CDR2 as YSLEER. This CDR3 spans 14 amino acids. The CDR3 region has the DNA TGCGCCAGCAGCCAAGGGGTAGACGGGGAGGCGCAGTATTTT. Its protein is CASSQGVDGEAQYF.

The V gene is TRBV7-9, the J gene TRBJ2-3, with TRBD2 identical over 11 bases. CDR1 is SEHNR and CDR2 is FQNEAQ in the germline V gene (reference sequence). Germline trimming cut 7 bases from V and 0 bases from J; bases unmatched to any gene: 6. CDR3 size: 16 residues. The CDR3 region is CASKGGTSGSTDTQYF. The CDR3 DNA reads TGTGCCAGCAAGGGGGGGACTAGCGGTAGCACAGATACGCAGTATTTT.

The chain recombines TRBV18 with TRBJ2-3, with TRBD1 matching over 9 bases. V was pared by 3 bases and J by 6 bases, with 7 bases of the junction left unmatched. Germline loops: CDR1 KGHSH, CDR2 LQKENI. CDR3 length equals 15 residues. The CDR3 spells CASSPTGGQRDTQYF. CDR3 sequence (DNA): TGTGCCAGCTCACCTACAGGGGGCCAGCGGGATACGCAGTATTTT.

DNA of the CDR3: TGTGCCAGCAGTTTACATGAGGGGGGGGCCACAGATACGCAGTATTTT. It translates to CASSLHEGGATDTQYF. V usage is TRBV28 and J usage is TRBJ2-3, with TRBD2 as a possible D gene (7 bases). The CDR3 runs to 16 residues. Trimming took off 2 bases at V and 2 bases at J, with 14 bases between the two ends. Germline-derived CDR1 and CDR2 are MDHEN and SYDVKM.

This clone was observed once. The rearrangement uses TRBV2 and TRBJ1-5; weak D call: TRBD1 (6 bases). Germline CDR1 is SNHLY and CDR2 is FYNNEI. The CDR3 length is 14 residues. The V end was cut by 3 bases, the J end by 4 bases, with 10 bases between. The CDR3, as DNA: TGTGCCAGCAGTGATCAAGGGGGAAATCAGCCCCAGCATTTT. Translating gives CASSDQGGNQPQHF.

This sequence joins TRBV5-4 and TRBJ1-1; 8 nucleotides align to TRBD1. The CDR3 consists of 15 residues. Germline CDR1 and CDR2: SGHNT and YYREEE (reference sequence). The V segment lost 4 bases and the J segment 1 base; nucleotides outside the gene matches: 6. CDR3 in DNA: TGTGCCAGCAGCAAATGGACAGGGCCGAACACTGAAGCTTTCTTT. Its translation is CASSKWTGPNTEAFF. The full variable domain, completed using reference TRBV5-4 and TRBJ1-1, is ETGVTQSPTHLIKTRGQQVTLRCSSQSGHNTVSWYQQALGQGPQFIFQYYREEENGRGNFPPRFSGLQFPNYSSELNVNALELDDSALYLCASSKWTGPNTEAFFGQGTRLTVV.

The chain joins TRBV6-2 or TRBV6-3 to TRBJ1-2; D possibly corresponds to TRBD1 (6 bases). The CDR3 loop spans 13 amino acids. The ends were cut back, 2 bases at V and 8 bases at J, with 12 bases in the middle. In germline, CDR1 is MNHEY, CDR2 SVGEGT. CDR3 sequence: CASSYAGEGGYTF. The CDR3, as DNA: TGTGCCAGCAGTTACGCAGGGGAAGGAGGCTACACCTTC.

The CDR3 loop is CASSLNPVDSPDEQFF. The CDR3 nucleotides are TGTGCCAGCAGTTTAAACCCCGTGGACAGCCCCGATGAGCAGTTCTTC. V gene TRBV27 combines with J gene TRBJ2-1; a weak D match, TRBD1 (6 bases). This CDR3 spans 16 amino acids. The V and J ends lost 2 bases and 8 bases respectively, with 19 bases between them. CDR1 is MNHEY and CDR2 is SMNVEV in the germline V gene (reference sequence).

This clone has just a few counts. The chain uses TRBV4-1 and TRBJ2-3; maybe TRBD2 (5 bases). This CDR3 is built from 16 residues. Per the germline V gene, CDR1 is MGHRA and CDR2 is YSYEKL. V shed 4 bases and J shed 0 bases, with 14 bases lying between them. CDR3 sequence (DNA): TGCGCCAGCAGCCTACTTTTTAGGACTAGCACAGATACGCAGTATTTT. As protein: CASSLLFRTSTDTQYF.